The rows below give T cell receptor beta chains drawn from one sample of a study of CD8 T cells in ankylosing spondylitis. MiXCR, applied by TCRdb to the 5' RACE reads, yields one record per CDR3 protein. The sample consists of roughly 470,000 distinct CDR3 sequences, more than 25% of them appearing once. The sequenced sample consisted of blood, either unsorted or a sorted T cell fraction (not recorded which). These receptors originate from a male donor with ankylosing spondylitis. Both conserved end residues are part of each CDR3. A D gene is named only where the DNA matches it firmly. Clone size, where shown, is once, few, many, or a class for clones that have expanded.

d_call j_call v_call clone_size cdr3_aa cdr3_nt
TRBD2 TRBJ2-5 TRBV10-2 - CASRTLAAQETQYF TGCGCCAGCAGAACCCTAGCGGCACAAGAGACCCAGTACTTC
TRBD1 TRBJ1-5 TRBV20-1 - CSAVPGQGFTQPQHF TGCAGTGCAGTCCCGGGACAGGGGTTTACTCAGCCCCAGCATTTT
- TRBJ2-1 TRBV29-1 few CSVMRAGTYNEQFF TGCAGCGTAATGAGGGCGGGGACCTACAATGAGCAGTTCTTC
- TRBJ2-1 TRBV5-1 few CASSFTRREPLGSYNEQFF TGCGCCAGCAGTTTTACTCGCCGGGAGCCACTGGGGTCCTACAATGAGCAGTTCTTC
- TRBJ1-2 TRBV7-8 few CASSLVDSGFSGYTF TGTGCCAGCAGCTTAGTAGATTCTGGCTTCTCTGGCTACACCTTC
TRBD2 TRBJ2-3 TRBV7-2 - CASSLETSGGTDTQYF TGTGCCAGCAGCTTAGAAACTAGCGGAGGCACAGATACGCAGTATTTT
TRBD2 TRBJ2-3 TRBV29-1 few CSVESSGRPDTQYF TGCAGCGTTGAAAGTAGCGGGAGACCAGATACGCAGTATTTT
- TRBJ2-2 TRBV5-1 - CASSLYRRSNTGELFF TGCGCCAGCAGCTTGTACAGACGATCGAACACCGGGGAGCTGTTTTTT
TRBD1 TRBJ2-7 TRBV11-2 - CASSPRTGPYEQYF TGTGCCAGCAGCCCTCGGACAGGTCCCTACGAGCAGTACTTC
- TRBJ2-5 TRBV5-1 many CASSLEGTQYF TGTGCCAGCAGCTTGGAGGGTACCCAGTACTTC
TRBD1 TRBJ2-2 TRBV3-1 - CASRQGAAGELFF TGTGCCAGCAGACAGGGGGCCGCCGGGGAGCTGTTTTTT
- TRBJ1-2 TRBV12-3/TRBV12-4 many CASSSTGMGYGYTF TGTGCCAGCAGTTCCACAGGGATGGGGTATGGCTACACCTTC
- TRBJ2-3 TRBV27 - CASSPQRPRDTQYF TGTGCCAGCAGTCCGCAGCGGCCGAGGGATACGCAGTATTTT
- TRBJ2-2 TRBV5-1 many CASSLSLNTGELFF TGTGCCAGCAGCTTATCGTTAAACACCGGGGAGCTGTTTTTT
- TRBJ2-6 TRBV6-1 - CASGRGSGANVLTF TGTGCCAGCGGCCGGGGTTCTGGGGCCAACGTCCTGACTTTC
- TRBJ2-1 TRBV20-1 - CSARGARESSYNEQFF TGCAGTGCTAGAGGCGCGAGGGAGAGCTCCTACAATGAGCAGTTCTTC
- TRBJ1-1 TRBV14 - CASSQEEAMNTEAFF TGTGCCAGCAGCCAAGAGGAAGCTATGAACACTGAAGCTTTCTTT
TRBD1 TRBJ2-1 TRBV11-1 - CASSPGTGIEQFF TGTGCCAGCAGCCCCGGGACAGGGATCGAGCAGTTCTTC
TRBD2 TRBJ2-1 TRBV5-1 - CASSLVSSGRVEQFF TGCGCCAGCAGCTTGGTTAGTAGCGGGAGGGTTGAGCAGTTCTTC
- TRBJ1-3 TRBV11-2 - CASERETGNTIYF TGTGCCTCGGAGAGGGAGACTGGAAACACCATATATTTT
- TRBJ1-1 TRBV12-3/TRBV12-4 - CASTPGRQNTEAFF TGTGCCAGCACCCCGGGCAGGCAGAACACTGAAGCTTTCTTT
TRBD2 TRBJ2-1 TRBV12-3/TRBV12-4 - CASSLLARSYNEQFF TGTGCCAGCAGCCTACTAGCGCGCTCCTACAATGAGCAGTTCTTC
- TRBJ2-7 TRBV7-9 few CASRSEGYEQYF TGTGCCAGCAGGAGCGAGGGGTACGAGCAGTACTTC
- TRBJ2-3 TRBV7-8 few CASSLVLLEGADTQYF TGTGCCAGCAGCTTAGTCCTCTTGGAGGGGGCAGATACGCAGTATTTT
TRBD1 TRBJ1-2 TRBV7-2 few CASRQAAGGYGYTF TGTGCCAGCAGACAAGCGGCAGGGGGCTATGGCTACACCTTC
- TRBJ2-1 TRBV20-1 few CSARKEGPSNEQFF TGCAGTGCTAGGAAGGAGGGACCGAGCAATGAGCAGTTCTTC
- TRBJ2-7 TRBV29-1 - CSVDGNSYEQYF TGCAGCGTTGACGGGAACTCCTACGAGCAGTACTTC
- TRBJ1-1 TRBV4-2 few CASSQYGVEAFF TGTGCCAGCAGCCAATATGGGGTCGAAGCTTTCTTT
TRBD1 TRBJ2-2 TRBV7-2 - CASSLDRGRVGELFF TGTGCCAGCAGCCTCGACAGGGGGCGGGTCGGGGAGCTGTTTTTT
TRBD1 TRBJ2-2 TRBV12-3/TRBV12-4 - CASSLVQGVTGELFF TGTGCCAGCAGTTTGGTTCAGGGGGTCACCGGGGAGCTGTTTTTT
- TRBJ2-1 TRBV20-1 - CSIIAQGGVQYNEQFF TGCAGCATTATCGCGCAGGGGGGCGTACAGTACAATGAGCAGTTCTTC
- TRBJ1-2 TRBV24-1 few CATSGDDRGYTF TGTGCCACCAGTGGGGACGATCGTGGCTACACCTTC
- TRBJ2-1 TRBV20-1 - CSATGSHYNEQFF TGCAGTGCTACCGGGAGTCACTACAATGAGCAGTTCTTC
- TRBJ2-7 TRBV20-1 few CSARGHPTKQYF TGCAGTGCTAGGGGGCATCCTACGAAGCAGTACTTC
TRBD1 TRBJ2-1 TRBV7-6 - CASSSLTGLTYNEQFF TGTGCCAGCAGTTCGTTGACAGGGTTAACCTACAATGAGCAGTTCTTC
- TRBJ1-1 TRBV12-3/TRBV12-4 - CASSPRGRGRNTEAFF TGTGCCAGCAGTCCTAGGGGTCGGGGGAGAAACACTGAAGCTTTCTTT
TRBD1 TRBJ1-1 TRBV20-1 few CSALRTGYTEAFF TGCAGTGCTCTTAGGACAGGGTACACTGAAGCTTTCTTT